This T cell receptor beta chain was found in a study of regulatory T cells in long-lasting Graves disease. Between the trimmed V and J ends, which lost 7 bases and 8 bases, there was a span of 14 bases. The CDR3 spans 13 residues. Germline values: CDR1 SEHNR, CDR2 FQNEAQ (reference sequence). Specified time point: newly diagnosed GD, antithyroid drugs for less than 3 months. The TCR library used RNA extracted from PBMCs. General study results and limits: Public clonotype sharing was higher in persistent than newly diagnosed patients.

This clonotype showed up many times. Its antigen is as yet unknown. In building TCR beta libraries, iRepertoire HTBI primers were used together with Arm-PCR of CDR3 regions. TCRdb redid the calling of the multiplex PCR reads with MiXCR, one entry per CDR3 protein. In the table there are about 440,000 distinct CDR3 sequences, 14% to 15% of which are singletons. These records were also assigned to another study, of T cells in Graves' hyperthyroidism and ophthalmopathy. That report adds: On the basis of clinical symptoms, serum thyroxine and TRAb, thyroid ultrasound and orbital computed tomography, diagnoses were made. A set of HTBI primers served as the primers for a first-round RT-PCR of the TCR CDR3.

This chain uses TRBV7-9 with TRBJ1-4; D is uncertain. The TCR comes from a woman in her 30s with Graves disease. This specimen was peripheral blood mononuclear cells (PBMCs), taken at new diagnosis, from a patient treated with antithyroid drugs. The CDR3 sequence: CASMVGGREKLFF. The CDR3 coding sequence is TGTGCCAGCATGGTCGGAGGGCGCGAAAAACTGTTTTTT.